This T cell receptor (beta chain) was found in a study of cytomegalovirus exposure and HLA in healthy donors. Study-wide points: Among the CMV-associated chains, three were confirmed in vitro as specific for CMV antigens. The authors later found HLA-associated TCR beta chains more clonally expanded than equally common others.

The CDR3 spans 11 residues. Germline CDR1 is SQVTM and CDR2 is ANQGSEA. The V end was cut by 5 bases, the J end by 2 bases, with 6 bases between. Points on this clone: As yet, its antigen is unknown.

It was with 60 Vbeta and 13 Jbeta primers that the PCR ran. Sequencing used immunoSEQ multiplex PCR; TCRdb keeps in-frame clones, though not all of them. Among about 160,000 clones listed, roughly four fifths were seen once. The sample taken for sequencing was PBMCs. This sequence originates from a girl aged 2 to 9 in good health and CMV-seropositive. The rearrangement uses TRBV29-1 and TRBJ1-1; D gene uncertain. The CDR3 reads CSVPVNTEAFF. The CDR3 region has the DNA TGCAGCGTTCCCGTTAACACTGAAGCTTTCTTT.